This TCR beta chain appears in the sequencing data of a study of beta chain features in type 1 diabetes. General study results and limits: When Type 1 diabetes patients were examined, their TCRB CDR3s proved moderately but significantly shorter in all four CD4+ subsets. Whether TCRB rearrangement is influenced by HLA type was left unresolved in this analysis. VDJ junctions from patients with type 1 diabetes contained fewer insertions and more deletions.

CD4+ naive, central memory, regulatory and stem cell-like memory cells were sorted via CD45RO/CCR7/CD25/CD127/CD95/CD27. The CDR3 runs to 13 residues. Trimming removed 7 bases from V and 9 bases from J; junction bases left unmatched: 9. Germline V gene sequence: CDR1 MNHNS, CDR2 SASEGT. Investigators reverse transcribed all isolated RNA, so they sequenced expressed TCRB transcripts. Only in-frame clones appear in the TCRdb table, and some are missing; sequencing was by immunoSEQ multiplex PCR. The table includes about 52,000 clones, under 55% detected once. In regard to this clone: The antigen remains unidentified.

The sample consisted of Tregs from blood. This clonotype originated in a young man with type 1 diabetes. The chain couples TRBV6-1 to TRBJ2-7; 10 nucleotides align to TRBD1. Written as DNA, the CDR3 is TGTGCCAGCATAGGGACAGGGGTCGTCTGGCAGTACTTC. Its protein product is CASIGTGVVWQYF.